The entry below gives a single T cell receptor beta chain sequence along with its context. The sample's time point: pretreatment peripheral blood. Locally advanced or metastatic urothelial carcinoma was diagnosed in the patients. Clones were read by immunoSEQ multiplex PCR, and TCRdb kept only the in-frame ones, dropping some. The sample carries tens of thousands of clones, approximately 90% recorded once. These data belong to a study of PD-L1 blockade in urothelial cancer. In the study overall: Between 0 and 3 prior chemotherapy regimens had been given to patients. T cell content in blood samples showed a median of about 140,000.

The receptor comes from a woman between 55 and 75 years old with urothelial cancer. Material: PBMCs, obtained around atezolizumab (anti-PD-L1) treatment.

The CDR3 reads CASSSVTGVYYNEQFF. The CDR3 DNA reads TGTGCCAGCAGTTCGGTGACAGGAGTGTATTACAATGAGCAGTTCTTC. The J gene is TRBJ2-1, the V gene TRBV27; a weak D match, TRBD1 (6 bases). V dropped 4 bases and J dropped 4 bases, with 17 bases sitting between them. The CDR3 contains 16 residues. The germline gives CDR1 MNHEY, CDR2 SMNVEV (reference sequence).